What follows are 11 T cell receptor beta chains derived from one specimen sequenced in a study of memory CD4+ T cells and cytomegalovirus serostatus. Method: immunoSEQ multiplex PCR; TCRdb's copy keeps in-frame clones and lacks some. The sample records 52,000 or so clones, 65% to 85% being singletons. Single viable CD3+CD4+CD8-CD45RO+ cells were sorted as the memory CD4+ T cells. Sequencing was performed on memory CD4+ T cells from blood. The receptors stem from an adult in good health and CMV-seronegative.

The chain uses TRBV5-1 and TRBJ2-3, with D possibly being TRBD1 (5 bases). CDR1 is SGHRS, CDR2 YFSETQ, per germline. Trimming stripped 4 bases from V and 5 bases from J, with 14 bases between. This CDR3 is 14 amino acids long. Here the CDR3 DNA reads TGCGCCAGCAGCCAGGGTGGGCAAGGAGATACGCAGTATTTT. Its translation is CASSQGGQGDTQYF.

DNA of the CDR3: TGTGCCAGCAGCTTAGGCCGGGGAAACAATCAGCCCCAGCATTTT. This encodes CASSLGRGNNQPQHF. This chain uses TRBV7-2 with TRBJ1-5; the D is unclear. Germline assignment: CDR1 SGHTA and CDR2 FQGNSA. The V gene lost 1 base and the J gene lost 3 bases, with 10 bases spanning the gap. This CDR3 contains 15 residues.

The sample holds a few counts of this clone. The chain links TRBV2 to TRBJ1-1, with D uncertain. Germline V CDR1 and CDR2: SNHLY, FYNNEI. The CDR3 is 13 amino acids. V dropped 7 bases and J dropped 1 base, with 10 bases sitting between them. CDR3 bases: TGTGCCAGCACCGGACGGTGGAACACTGAAGCTTTCTTT. This gives the protein CASTGRWNTEAFF. Full variable domain (missing parts from reference TRBV2 and TRBJ1-1): EPEVTQTPSHQVTQMGQEVILRCVPISNHLYFYWYRQILGQKVEFLVSFYNNEISEKSEIFDDQFSVERPDGSNFTLKIRSTKLEDSAMYFCASTGRWNTEAFFGQGTRLTVV.

The rearrangement joins TRBV7-2 to TRBJ1-2, with TRBD1 matching over 8 bases. The germline CDR1 and CDR2 sequences are SGHTA and FQGNSA. The CDR3 is 14 amino acids. Germline trimming cut 7 bases from V and 8 bases from J; bases unmatched to any gene: 12. Here the CDR3 reads CASTRTGRFGGYTF. The CDR3 DNA follows: TGTGCCAGCACCCGGACAGGGCGCTTTGGGGGCTACACCTTC.

This clone was seen just once. The chain employs TRBV5-4 and TRBJ1-1; 8 bases line up with TRBD1. Germline CDR1 and CDR2: SGHNT and YYREEE (reference sequence). This CDR3 has 13 residues. After removal of 4 bases from V and 4 bases from J, the junction contained 3 bases not matched to a gene. For the CDR3, the DNA is TGTGCCAGCAGCACTACAGGGGGCACTGAAGCTTTCTTT. This codes for CASSTTGGTEAFF.

In its sample, this clone was seen a few times. The genes are TRBV14 and TRBJ2-5; 7 bases match TRBD1. Germline-derived CDR1 and CDR2 are SGHDN and FVKESK. Trimming removed 4 bases from V and 5 bases from J; junction bases left unmatched: 10. CDR3 size: 15 residues. The CDR3 bases are TGTGCCAGCAGCCTACCGACAGGGAGATGGGAGACCCAGTACTTC. Amino acids: CASSLPTGRWETQYF.

The chain recombines TRBV6-1 with TRBJ1-3, with D possibly TRBD1 on 6 matching bases. The germline V and J ends were trimmed by 6 bases and 2 bases, with 14 bases remaining between them. Germline values: CDR1 MNHNS, CDR2 SASEGT. The CDR3 sequence is 15 residues long. CDR3 coding DNA: TGTGCCAGCAGCCTGGAGAGGGGGGCTGGAAACACCATATATTTT. It yields the protein CASSLERGAGNTIYF.

The chain links TRBV27 to TRBJ2-7; 9 positions agree with TRBD1. Germline V lookup: CDR1 MNHEY, CDR2 SMNVEV (reference sequence). After removal of 7 bases from V and 5 bases from J, the junction contained 9 bases not matched to a gene. CDR3 size: 14 residues. The CDR3 is CASMERTGDDEQYF. DNA of the CDR3: TGTGCCAGCATGGAAAGGACAGGGGACGACGAGCAGTACTTC.

This chain connects TRBV19 to TRBJ2-5; weak D call: TRBD2 (5 bases). Trimming removed 7 bases from V and 1 base from J, with 13 bases in between. CDR3 length: 14 amino acids. Germline assignment: CDR1 LNHDA and CDR2 SQIVND (reference sequence). CDR3: CASKAASSQETQYF. The CDR3 nucleotides read TGTGCCAGTAAAGCGGCTTCATCCCAAGAGACCCAGTACTTC.

The V and J genes are TRBV28 and TRBJ1-2, with D possibly matching TRBD1 (5 bases). Trimming took 2 bases from V and 3 from J, leaving 10 bases between them. The CDR3 is 14 amino acids. The V gene's germline CDR1 is MDHEN and CDR2 SYDVKM. CDR3 coding DNA: TGTGCCAGCAGTTTAGGGGCAGGTTACTATGGCTACACCTTC. It encodes CASSLGAGYYGYTF.

Points on this clone: The sample contains more than one DNA sequence encoding this CDR3. The chain has TRBV5-1 and TRBJ1-1; the D gene is possibly TRBD1 (5 bases). Trimming pared 0 bases from V and 1 base from J, leaving 7 bases between. Germline assignment: CDR1 SGHRS and CDR2 YFSETQ. The CDR3 is 14 amino acids. The CDR3 spells CASSLEGRNTEAFF. The DNA of the CDR3 is TGCGCCAGCAGCTTGGAGGGGCGGAACACTGAAGCTTTCTTT.